This T cell receptor (beta chain) was captured in a study of regulatory T cells in long-lasting Graves disease. The table lists this clonotype with a few counts. Its antigen is unidentified. The CDR3 length is 15 residues. Germline V CDR1 and CDR2: LNHDA, SQIVND (reference sequence). Trimming cost V 3 bases and J 4 bases, with 10 bases left between them. For TCR beta, libraries came from iRepertoire HTBI primers and Arm-PCR of CDR3 regions. TCRdb fed the multiplex PCR reads into MiXCR, producing one record per CDR3 protein. The sample lists over 650,000 distinct CDR3 sequences, around 32% occurring once. Time point described: persistent/refractory GD, antithyroid drugs over 5 years with positive TRAb. There was RNA extracted from PBMCs, and the TCR library was made from it. General observations from the study: Preferential use of TRBV28, TRBJ1-2 and TRBJ2-5 was seen in persistent disease. Persistent patients shared more public clonotypes (approximately 2,700) than newly diagnosed patients (approximately 1,000).

The sequence came from a female donor with Graves disease. Sequenced here: peripheral blood mononuclear cells (PBMCs), sampled when the disease was refractory, from a patient treated with antithyroid drugs. This chain links TRBV19 with TRBJ1-6, with D uncertain. The CDR3 region is CASSIRAGYNSPLHF. In nucleotides, the CDR3 is TGTGCCAGTAGTATCAGAGCGGGGTATAATTCACCCCTCCACTTT.